Included here is one T cell receptor beta chain sequence, with context. Antigen specificity is unknown. TCRdb's table, derived via immunoSEQ multiplex PCR, lists solely in-frame clones and lacks some. The sample holds 150,000 or so clones, 92% seen once. These data come from a study of T cell responses to AZD1222 COVID-19 vaccine. Findings and caveats of the study: With dominance at 160-218 and 743-854, vaccine-associated CD4 TCRs spanned spike. Donors, mostly white British, included more females; clonal diversity was possibly underestimated.

The sequence derives from an adult in good health. The sample in question was peripheral blood, obtained on day 0 of AZD1222 vaccination.

CDR3 DNA sequence: TGTGCCAGCATCGACAGGGGGGGATGGCGCAATGAGCAGTTCTTC. This encodes CASIDRGGWRNEQFF. This chain connects TRBV7-2 to TRBJ2-1; 9 bases fit TRBD1. Germline lookup yields CDR1 SGHTA and CDR2 FQGNSA. This CDR3 has 15 amino acids. Losses at the gene ends were 7 bases for V and 6 bases for J; bases not matched to a gene: 10.